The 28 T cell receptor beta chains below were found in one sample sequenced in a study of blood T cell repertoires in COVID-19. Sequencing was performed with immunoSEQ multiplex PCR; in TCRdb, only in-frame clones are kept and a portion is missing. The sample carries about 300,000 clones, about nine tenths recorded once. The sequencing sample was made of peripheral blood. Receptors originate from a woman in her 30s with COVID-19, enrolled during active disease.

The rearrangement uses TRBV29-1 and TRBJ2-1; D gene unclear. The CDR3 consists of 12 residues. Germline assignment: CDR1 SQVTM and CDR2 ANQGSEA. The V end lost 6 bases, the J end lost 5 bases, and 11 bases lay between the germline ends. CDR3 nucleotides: TGCAGCGTCCAAAAAGAGGACAATGAGCAGTTCTTC. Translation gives CSVQKEDNEQFF.

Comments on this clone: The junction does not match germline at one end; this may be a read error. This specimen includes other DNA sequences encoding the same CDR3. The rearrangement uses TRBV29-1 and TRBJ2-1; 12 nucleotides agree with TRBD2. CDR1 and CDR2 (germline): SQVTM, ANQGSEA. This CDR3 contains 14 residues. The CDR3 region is CSAPSGGEGNEQFF. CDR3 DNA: TGTAGCGCCCCTAGCGGGGGGGAGGGCAATGAGCAGTTCTTC.

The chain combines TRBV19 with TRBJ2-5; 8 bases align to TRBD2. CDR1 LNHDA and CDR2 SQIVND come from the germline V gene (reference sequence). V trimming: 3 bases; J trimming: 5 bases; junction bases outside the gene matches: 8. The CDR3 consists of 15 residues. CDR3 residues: CASSIATGGRETQYF. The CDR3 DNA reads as TGTGCCAGTAGTATCGCGACGGGAGGGAGGGAGACCCAGTACTTC. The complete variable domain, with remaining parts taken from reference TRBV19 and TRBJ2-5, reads DGGITQSPKYLFRKEGQNVTLSCEQNLNHDAMYWYRQDPGQGLRLIYYSQIVNDFQKGDIAEGYSVSREKKESFPLTVTSAQKNPTAFYLCASSIATGGRETQYFGPGTRLLVL.

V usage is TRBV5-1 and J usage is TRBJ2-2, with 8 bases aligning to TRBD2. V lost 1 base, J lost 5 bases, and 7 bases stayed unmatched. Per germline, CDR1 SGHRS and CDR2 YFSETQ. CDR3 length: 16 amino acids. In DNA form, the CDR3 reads TGCGCCAGCAGCTTGTTTAGCGGGGAACCGACCGGGGAGCTGTTTTTT. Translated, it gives CASSLFSGEPTGELFF.

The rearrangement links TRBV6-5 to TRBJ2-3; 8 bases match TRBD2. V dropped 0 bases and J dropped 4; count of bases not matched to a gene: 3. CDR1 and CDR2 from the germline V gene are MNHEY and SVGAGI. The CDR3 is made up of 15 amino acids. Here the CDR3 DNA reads TGTGCCAGCAGTTACTCCAGGACTAGCCCAGATACGCAGTATTTT. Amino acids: CASSYSRTSPDTQYF.

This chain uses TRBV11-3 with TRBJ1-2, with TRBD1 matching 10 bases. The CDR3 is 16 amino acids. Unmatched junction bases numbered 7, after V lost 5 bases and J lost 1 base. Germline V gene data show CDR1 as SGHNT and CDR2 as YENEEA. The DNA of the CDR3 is TGTGCCAGCAGCCACCGAAGGGACAGGGGTAACTATGGCTACACCTTC. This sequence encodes CASSHRRDRGNYGYTF.

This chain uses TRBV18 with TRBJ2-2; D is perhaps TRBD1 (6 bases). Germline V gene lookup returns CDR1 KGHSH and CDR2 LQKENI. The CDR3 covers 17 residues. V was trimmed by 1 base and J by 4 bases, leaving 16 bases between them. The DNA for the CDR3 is TGTGCCAGCTCACCACGGATCGAGGGGGATGTCACCGGGGAGCTGTTTTTT. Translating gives CASSPRIEGDVTGELFF.

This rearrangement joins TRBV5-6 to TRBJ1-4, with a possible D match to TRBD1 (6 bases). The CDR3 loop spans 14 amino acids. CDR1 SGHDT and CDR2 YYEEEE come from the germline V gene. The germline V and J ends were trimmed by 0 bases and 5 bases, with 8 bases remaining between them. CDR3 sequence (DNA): TGTGCCAGCAGCTTGGGGCAGGGGAATGAAAAACTGTTTTTT. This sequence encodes CASSLGQGNEKLFF. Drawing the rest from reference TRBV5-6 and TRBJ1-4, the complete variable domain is DAGVTQSPTHLIKTRGQQVTLRCSPKSGHDTVSWYQQALGQGPQFIFQYYEEEERQRGNFPDRFSGHQFPNYSSELNVNALLLGDSALYLCASSLGQGNEKLFFGSGTQLSVL.

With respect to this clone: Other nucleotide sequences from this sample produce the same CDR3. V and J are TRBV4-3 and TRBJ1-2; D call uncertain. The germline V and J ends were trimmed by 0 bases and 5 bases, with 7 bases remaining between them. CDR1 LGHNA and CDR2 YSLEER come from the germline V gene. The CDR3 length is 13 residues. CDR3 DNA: TGCGCCAGCAGCCAAGACCGGGGTTATGGCTACACCTTC. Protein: CASSQDRGYGYTF.

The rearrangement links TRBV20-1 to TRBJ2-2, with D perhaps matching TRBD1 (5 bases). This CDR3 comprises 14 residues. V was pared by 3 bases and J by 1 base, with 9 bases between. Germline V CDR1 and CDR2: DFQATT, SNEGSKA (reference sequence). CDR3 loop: CSASKGVNTGELFF. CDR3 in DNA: TGCAGTGCTAGTAAAGGGGTGAACACCGGGGAGCTGTTTTTT.

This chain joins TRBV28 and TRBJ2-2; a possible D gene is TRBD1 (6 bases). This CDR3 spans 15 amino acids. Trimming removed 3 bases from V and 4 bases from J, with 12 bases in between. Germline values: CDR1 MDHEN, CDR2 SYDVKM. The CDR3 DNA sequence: TGTGCCAGCAGTTTCACAGGGCCGGGCACCGGGGAGCTGTTTTTT. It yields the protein CASSFTGPGTGELFF.

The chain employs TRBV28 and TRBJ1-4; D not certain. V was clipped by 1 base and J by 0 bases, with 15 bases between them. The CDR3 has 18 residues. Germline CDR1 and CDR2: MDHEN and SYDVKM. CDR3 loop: CASSLLGGLATTNEKLFF. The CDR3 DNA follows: TGTGCCAGCAGTTTATTGGGCGGACTCGCTACAACTAATGAAAAACTGTTTTTT.

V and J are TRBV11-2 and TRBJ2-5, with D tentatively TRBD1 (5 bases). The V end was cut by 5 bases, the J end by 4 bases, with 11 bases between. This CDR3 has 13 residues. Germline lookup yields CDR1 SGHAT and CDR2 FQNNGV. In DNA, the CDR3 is TGTGCCAGCAGCCTGGGTGGGGCAGAGACCCAGTACTTC. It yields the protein CASSLGGAETQYF. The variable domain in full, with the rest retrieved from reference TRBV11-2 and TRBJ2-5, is EAGVAQSPRYKIIEKRQSVAFWCNPISGHATLYWYQQILGQGPKLLIQFQNNGVVDDSQLPKDRFSAERLKGVDSTLKIQPAKLEDSAVYLCASSLGGAETQYFGPGTRLLVL.

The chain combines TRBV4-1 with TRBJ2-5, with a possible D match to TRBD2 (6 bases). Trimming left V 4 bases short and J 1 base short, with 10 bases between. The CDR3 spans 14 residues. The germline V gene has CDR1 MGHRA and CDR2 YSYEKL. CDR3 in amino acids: CASSRWEVQETQYF. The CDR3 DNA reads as TGCGCCAGCAGCCGGTGGGAGGTCCAAGAGACCCAGTACTTC.

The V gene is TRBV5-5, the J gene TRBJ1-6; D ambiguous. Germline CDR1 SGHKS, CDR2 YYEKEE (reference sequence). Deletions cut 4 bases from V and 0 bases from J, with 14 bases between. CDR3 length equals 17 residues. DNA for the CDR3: TGTGCCAGCAGCGACGACACCTTGAGCTCCTATAATTCACCCCTCCACTTT. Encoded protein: CASSDDTLSSYNSPLHF.

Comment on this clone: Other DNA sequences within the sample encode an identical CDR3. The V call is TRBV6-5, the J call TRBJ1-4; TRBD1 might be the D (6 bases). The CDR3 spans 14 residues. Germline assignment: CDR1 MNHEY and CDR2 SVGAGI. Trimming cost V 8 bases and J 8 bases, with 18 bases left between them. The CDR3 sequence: CASRPRGAGEKLFF. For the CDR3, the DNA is TGTGCCAGCCGGCCACGGGGGGCGGGGGAAAAACTGTTTTTT.

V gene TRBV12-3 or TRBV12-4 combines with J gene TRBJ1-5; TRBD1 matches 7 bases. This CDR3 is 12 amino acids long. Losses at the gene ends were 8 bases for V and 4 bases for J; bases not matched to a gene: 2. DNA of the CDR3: TGTGCCAGCGGGACAGCAAATCAGCCCCAGCATTTT. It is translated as CASGTANQPQHF.

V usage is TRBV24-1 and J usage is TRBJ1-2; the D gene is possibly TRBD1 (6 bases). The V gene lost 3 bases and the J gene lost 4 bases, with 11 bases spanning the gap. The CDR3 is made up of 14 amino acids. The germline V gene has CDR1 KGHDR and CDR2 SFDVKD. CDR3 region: CATSDQGTPYGYTF. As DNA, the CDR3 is TGTGCCACCAGTGATCAGGGGACCCCCTATGGCTACACCTTC.

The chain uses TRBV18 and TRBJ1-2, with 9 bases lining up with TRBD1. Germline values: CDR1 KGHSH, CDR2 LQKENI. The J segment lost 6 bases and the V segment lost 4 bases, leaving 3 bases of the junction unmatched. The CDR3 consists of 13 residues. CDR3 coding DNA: TGTGCCAGCTCACTGGGGGACAGGGATGGCTACACCTTC. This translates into CASSLGDRDGYTF. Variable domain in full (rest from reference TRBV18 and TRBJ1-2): NAGVMQNPRHLVRRRGQEARLRCSPMKGHSHVYWYRQLPEEGLKFMVYLQKENIIDESGMPKERFSAEFPKEGPSILRIQQVVRGDSAAYFCASSLGDRDGYTFGSGTRLTVV.

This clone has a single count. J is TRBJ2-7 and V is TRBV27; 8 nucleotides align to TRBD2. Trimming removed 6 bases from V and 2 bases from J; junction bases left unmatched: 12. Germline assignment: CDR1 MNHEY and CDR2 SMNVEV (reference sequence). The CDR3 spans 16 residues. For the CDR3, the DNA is TGTGCCAGCAGACCCTCCCTCGGCGGGGGGACCTACGAGCAGTACTTC. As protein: CASRPSLGGGTYEQYF.

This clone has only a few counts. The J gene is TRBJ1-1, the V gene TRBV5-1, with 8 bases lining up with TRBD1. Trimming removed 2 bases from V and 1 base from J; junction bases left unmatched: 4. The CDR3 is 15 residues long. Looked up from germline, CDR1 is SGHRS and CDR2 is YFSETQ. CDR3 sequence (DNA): TGCGCCAGCAGCTTCTCCGGGACAGGGAACACTGAAGCTTTCTTT. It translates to CASSFSGTGNTEAFF.

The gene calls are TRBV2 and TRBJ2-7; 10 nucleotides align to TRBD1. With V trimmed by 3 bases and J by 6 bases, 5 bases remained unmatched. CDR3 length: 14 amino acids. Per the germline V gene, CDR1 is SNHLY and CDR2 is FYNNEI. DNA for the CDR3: TGTGCCAGCAGTGAGACAGGGGGCCGCTCCGAGCAGTACTTC. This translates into CASSETGGRSEQYF. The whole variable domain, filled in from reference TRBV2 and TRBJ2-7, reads EPEVTQTPSHQVTQMGQEVILRCVPISNHLYFYWYRQILGQKVEFLVSFYNNEISEKSEIFDDQFSVERPDGSNFTLKIRSTKLEDSAMYFCASSETGGRSEQYFGPGTRLTVT.

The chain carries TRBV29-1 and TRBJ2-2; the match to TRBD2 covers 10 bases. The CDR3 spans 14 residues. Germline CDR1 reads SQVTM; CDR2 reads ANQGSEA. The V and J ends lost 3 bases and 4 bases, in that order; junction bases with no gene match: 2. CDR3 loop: CSVEERGGTGELFF. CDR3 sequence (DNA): TGCAGCGTTGAGGAGCGGGGGGGCACCGGGGAGCTGTTTTTT.

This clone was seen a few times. Here the CDR3 reads CAILAGSNSPLHF. The CDR3 nucleotides read TGTGCCATCTTGGCAGGGTCGAATTCACCCCTCCACTTT. The chain links TRBV10-3 to TRBJ1-6, with D perhaps matching TRBD1 (5 bases). The CDR3 loop spans 13 amino acids. Deletions cut 8 bases from V and 7 bases from J, with 12 bases between. CDR1 ENHRY and CDR2 SYGVKD come from the germline V gene.

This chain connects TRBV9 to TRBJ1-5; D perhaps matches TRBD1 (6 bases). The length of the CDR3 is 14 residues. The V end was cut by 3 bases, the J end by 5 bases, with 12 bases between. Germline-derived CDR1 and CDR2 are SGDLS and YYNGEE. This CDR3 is CASSGGGGDQPQHF. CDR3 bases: TGTGCCAGCAGCGGTGGGGGGGGCGATCAGCCCCAGCATTTT.

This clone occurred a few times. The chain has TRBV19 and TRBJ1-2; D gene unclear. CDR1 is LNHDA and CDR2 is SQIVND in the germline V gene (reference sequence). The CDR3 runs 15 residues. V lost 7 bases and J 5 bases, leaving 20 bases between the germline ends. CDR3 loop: CASKAGDSDSYGYTF. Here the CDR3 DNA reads TGTGCCAGTAAGGCGGGAGATTCGGATTCGTATGGCTACACCTTC. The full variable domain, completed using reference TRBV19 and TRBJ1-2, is DGGITQSPKYLFRKEGQNVTLSCEQNLNHDAMYWYRQDPGQGLRLIYYSQIVNDFQKGDIAEGYSVSREKKESFPLTVTSAQKNPTAFYLCASKAGDSDSYGYTFGSGTRLTVV.

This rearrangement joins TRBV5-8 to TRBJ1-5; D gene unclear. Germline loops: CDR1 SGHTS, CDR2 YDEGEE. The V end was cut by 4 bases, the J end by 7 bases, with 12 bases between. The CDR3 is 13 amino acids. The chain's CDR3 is CASSDHAGQPQHF. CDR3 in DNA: TGTGCCAGCAGCGACCATGCGGGCCAGCCCCAGCATTTT.

The CDR3 loop reads CASRLGADNEKLFF. The CDR3 nucleotides read TGTGCAAGTCGCTTAGGGGCTGATAATGAAAAACTGTTTTTT. The rearrangement uses TRBV12-2 and TRBJ1-4; the table calls TRBD1, which could not be checked here. TRBV12-2 is described as a pseudogene. The CDR3 sequence is 14 residues long.